This T cell receptor beta chain appears in the sequencing data of a study of CD8+ T cells in alopecia areata. Findings and limits, study-wide: With just one nonresponder, it is still uncertain whether baseline CD8+ expansion relates to response. With tofacitinib ongoing, many expanded lesional clones persisted in both scalp and blood. Expanded CD8+ clones among the top 100, as well as scalp clonality, were significantly decreased by tofacitinib.

The treatment here: oral pan-JAK inhibitor, 5-10 mg twice daily. Lesional scalp tissue (obtained by punch biopsy) and peripheral blood were collected from alopecia areata patients. In each case, RNA was isolated and then reverse transcribed into cDNA as the sequencing template. TCRdb's table, derived via immunoSEQ multiplex PCR, lists solely in-frame clones and lacks some. The sample yields roughly 220,000 clones, approximately 70% seen once. The CDR3 contains 15 residues. Germline-derived CDR1 and CDR2 are KGHSH and LQKENI. Trimming removed 3 bases at V and 2 bases at J, with 13 bases between. Concerning this clone itself: What it binds is unknown.

The sequencing used CD4+ T cells sorted from blood, collected at approximately week 42, from a patient treated with tofacitinib. This chain joins TRBV18 and TRBJ2-5; D is ambiguous. The source is a human donor with alopecia areata. CDR3 protein: CASSPAVRKQETQYF. CDR3 sequence (DNA): TGTGCCAGCTCACCGGCAGTCAGGAAACAAGAGACCCAGTACTTC.